This entry describes one TCR beta chain. The data were taken from a study of blood T cell repertoires in COVID-19. The overall study: Spain, Italy and the United States supplied samples that represented acute and convalescent COVID-19. T cells, B-cell-depleted T cells, or PBMCs provided the cDNA or gDNA that served as material.

As processed by the authors: Estimation of nucleated cell counts was performed using reference gene primer amplification. This table comes from immunoSEQ multiplex PCR, and its TCRdb copy is limited to in-frame clones, with some not included. The DNA gave D and trimming, while V, J and clone size come from that table. The sample consists of 250,000 to 300,000 clones, around 86% of them appearing once. Germline V gene sequence: CDR1 ENHRY, CDR2 SYGVKD. Trimming took 7 bases from V and 4 from J, leaving 12 bases between them. The CDR3 totals 13 residues. This rearrangement joins TRBV10-3 to TRBJ2-3, with D perhaps TRBD1 (5 bases). The sequence was obtained from a young man with active or convalescent COVID-19. What was sequenced was peripheral blood. CDR3 DNA sequence: TGTGCCATCATGCCCGCAGGGTCAGATACGCAGTATTTT. Protein: CAIMPAGSDTQYF.